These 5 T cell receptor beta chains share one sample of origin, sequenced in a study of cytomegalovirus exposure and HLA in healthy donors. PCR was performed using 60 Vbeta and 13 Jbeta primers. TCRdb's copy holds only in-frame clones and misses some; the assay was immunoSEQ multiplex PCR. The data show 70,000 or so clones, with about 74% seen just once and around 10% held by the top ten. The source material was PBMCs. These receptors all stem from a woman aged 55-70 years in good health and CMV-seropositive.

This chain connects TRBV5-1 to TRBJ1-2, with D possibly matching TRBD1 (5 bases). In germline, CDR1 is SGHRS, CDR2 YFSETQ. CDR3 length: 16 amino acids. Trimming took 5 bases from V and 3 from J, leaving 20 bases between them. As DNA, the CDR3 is TGCGCCAGCAGACCCGTTTTAGGGGCGCACCACTATGGCTACACCTTC. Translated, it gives CASRPVLGAHHYGYTF.

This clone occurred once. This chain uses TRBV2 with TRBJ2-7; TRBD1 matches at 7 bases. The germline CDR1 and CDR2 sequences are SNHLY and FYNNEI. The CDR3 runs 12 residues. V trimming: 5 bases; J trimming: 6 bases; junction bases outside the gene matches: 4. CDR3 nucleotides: TGTGCCAGCAGTCCTGACAGGGTCGAGCAGTACTTC. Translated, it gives CASSPDRVEQYF.

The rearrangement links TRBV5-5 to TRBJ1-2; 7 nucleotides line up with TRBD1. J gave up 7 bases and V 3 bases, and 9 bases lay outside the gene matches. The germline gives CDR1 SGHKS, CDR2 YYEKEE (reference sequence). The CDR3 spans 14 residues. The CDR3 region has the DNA TGTGCCAGCAGCTCCACGCTAGACAGGGCTGGCTACACCTTC. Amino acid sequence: CASSSTLDRAGYTF.

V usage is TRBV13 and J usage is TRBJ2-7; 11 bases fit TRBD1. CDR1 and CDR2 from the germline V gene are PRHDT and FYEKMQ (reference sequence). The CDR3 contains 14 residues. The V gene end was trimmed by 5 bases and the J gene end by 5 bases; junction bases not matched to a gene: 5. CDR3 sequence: CASSPRTGGDEQYF. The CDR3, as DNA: TGTGCCAGCAGCCCAAGGACAGGGGGCGACGAGCAGTACTTC.

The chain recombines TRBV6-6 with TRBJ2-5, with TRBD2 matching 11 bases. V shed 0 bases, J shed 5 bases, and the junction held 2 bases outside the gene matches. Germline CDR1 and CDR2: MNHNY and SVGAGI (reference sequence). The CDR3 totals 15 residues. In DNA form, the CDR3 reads TGTGCCAGCAGTTACTCCCCTAGCGGGGGGGAGACCCAGTACTTC. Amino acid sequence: CASSYSPSGGETQYF.